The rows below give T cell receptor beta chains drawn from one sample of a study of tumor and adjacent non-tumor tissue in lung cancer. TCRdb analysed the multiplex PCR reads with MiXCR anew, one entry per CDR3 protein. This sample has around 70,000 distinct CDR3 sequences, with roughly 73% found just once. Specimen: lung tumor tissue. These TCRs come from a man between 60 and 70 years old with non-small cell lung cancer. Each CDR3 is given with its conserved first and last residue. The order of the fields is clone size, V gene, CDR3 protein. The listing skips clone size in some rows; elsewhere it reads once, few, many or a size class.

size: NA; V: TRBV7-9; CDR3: CASSCPLGQGTDTQYF
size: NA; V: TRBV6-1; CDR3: CASGRGIGSSNQPQHF
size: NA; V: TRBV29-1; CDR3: CSVAGGSYGHTF
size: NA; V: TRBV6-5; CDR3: CASTPSVTNTGELFF
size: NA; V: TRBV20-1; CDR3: CSASQSRTGTSADTQYF
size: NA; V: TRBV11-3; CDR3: CASSPSRDTIGGELFF
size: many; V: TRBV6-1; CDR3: CASSDLTGSSTDTQYF
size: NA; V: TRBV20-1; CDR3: CSALPGDGYNELFF
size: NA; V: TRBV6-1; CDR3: CASDGSGTRANVLIF
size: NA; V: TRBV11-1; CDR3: CASRYISGTGELFF